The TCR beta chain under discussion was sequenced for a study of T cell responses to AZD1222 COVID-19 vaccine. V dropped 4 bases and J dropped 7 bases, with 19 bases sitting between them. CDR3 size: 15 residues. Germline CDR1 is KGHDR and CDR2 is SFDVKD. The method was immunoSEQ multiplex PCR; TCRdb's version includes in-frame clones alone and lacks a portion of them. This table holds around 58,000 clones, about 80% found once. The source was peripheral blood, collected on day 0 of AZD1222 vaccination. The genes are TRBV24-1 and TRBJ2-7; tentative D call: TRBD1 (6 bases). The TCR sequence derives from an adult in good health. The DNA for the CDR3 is TGTGCCACCAGTGAATCGACCCGGGACACCGGGGAGCAGTACTTC. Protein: CATSESTRDTGEQYF.